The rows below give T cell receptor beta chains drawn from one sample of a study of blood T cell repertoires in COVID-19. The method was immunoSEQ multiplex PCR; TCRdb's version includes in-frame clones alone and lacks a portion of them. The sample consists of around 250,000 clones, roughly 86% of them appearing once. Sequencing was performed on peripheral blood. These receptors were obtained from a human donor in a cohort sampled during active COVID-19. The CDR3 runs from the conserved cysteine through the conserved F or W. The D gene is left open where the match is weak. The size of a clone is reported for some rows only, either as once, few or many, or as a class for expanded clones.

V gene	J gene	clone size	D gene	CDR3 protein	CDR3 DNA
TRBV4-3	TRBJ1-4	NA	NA	CASSQDSGLGEKLFF	TGCGCCAGCAGCCAAGATTCAGGGTTAGGTGAAAAACTGTTTTTT
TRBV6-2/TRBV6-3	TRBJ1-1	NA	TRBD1	CASSYLGQGNTEAFF	TGTGCCAGCAGTTATTTGGGACAGGGGAACACTGAAGCTTTCTTT
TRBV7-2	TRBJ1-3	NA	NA	CASSSTGTPGNTIYF	TGTGCCAGCAGCTCCACAGGAACCCCTGGAAACACCATATATTTT
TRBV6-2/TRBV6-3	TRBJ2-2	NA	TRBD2	CASSYNPTSAVFTGELFF	TGTGCCAGCAGTTACAACCCCACTAGCGCGGTTTTCACCGGGGAGCTGTTTTTT
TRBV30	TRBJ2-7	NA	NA	CAWSVAYEQYF	TGTGCCTGGAGTGTCGCCTACGAGCAGTACTTC
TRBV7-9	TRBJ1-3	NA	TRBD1	CASTPKEGAAGNTIYF	TGTGCCAGCACCCCAAAGGAGGGGGCAGCCGGAAACACCATATATTTT
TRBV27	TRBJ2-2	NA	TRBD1	CAASGGHTGELFF	TGTGCCGCTTCAGGGGGACACACCGGGGAGCTGTTTTTT
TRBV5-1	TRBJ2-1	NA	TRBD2	CASIIGTSGSVPDEQFF	TGCGCCAGCATCATCGGGACTAGCGGGAGTGTGCCGGATGAGCAGTTCTTC
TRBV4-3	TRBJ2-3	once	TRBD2	CASSQDPLASSTDTQYF	TGCGCCAGCAGCCAAGACCCACTAGCGTCAAGCACAGATACGCAGTATTTT
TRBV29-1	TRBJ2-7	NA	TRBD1	CSVIGAGGSYEQYF	TGCAGCGTTATAGGGGCAGGGGGATCCTACGAGCAGTACTTC
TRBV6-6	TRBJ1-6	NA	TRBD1	CASSRQGAFDSPLHF	TGTGCCAGCAGCCGACAGGGGGCTTTTGATTCACCCCTCCACTTT
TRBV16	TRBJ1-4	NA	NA	CASRLTGTTNEKLFF	TGTGCCAGCAGACTTACAGGGACCACTAATGAAAAACTGTTTTTT
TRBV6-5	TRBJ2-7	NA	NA	CASSYGGGGRNEQYF	TGTGCCAGCAGTTACGGTGGTGGGGGCCGCAACGAGCAGTACTTC
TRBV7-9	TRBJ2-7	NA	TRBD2	CASSLSFRREGPNEQYF	TGTGCCAGCAGCTTAAGTTTCCGGCGGGAGGGCCCGAACGAGCAGTACTTC
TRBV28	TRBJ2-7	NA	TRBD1	CASSLWDSDKNF	TGTGCCAGCAGTCTATGGGACAGTGACAAGAACTTC
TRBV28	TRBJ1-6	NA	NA	CASSWTPGNSPLHF	TGTGCCAGCAGCTGGACACCCGGGAATTCACCCCTCCACTTT
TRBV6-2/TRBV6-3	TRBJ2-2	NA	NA	CASSYIGVDTGELFF	TGTGCCAGTAGTTACATAGGGGTTGACACCGGGGAGCTGTTTTTT
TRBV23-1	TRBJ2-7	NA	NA	CASSQIVVPARDYEQYF	TGCGCCAGCAGTCAAATCGTGGTCCCCGCCAGGGACTACGAGCAGTACTTC
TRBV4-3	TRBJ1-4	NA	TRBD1	CASSPHRGRGEKLFF	TGCGCCAGCAGCCCACACAGGGGGCGCGGTGAAAAACTGTTTTTT
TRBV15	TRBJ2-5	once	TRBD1	CATSRRDRGRQETQYF	TGTGCCACCAGCAGACGGGACAGGGGGCGTCAAGAGACCCAGTACTTC
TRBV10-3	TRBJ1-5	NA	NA	CAISESMVGRGNQPQHF	TGTGCCATCAGTGAGTCGATGGTCGGCAGGGGCAATCAGCCCCAGCATTTT
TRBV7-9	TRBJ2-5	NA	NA	CASSFGSGRETQYF	TGTGCCAGCAGCTTCGGGTCGGGTCGGGAGACCCAGTACTTC
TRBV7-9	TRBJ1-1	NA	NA	CASSLHPNTEAFF	TGTGCCAGCAGCTTACATCCGAACACTGAAGCTTTCTTT
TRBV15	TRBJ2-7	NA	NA	CATSRDPATGVLSYF	TGTGCCACCAGCAGAGATCCGGCCACCGGGGTCCTTTCTTACTTC
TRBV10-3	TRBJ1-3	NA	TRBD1	CAIGQENSGNTIYF	TGTGCCATCGGACAGGAAAACTCTGGAAACACCATATATTTT
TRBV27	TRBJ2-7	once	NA	CASSPRDTHTYEQYF	TGTGCCAGCAGTCCCCGGGACACCCATACCTACGAGCAGTACTTC
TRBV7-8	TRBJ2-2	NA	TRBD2	CASRRTSGGRGELFF	TGTGCCAGCAGGAGGACTAGCGGTGGGAGGGGGGAGCTGTTTTTT
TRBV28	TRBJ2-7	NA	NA	CASSQFGGAGDGRGQYF	TGTGCCAGCAGTCAATTTGGGGGGGCAGGGGACGGTAGAGGACAGTACTTC
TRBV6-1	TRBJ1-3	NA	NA	CASSEVPGSGNTIYF	TGTGCCAGCAGTGAAGTCCCAGGCTCTGGAAACACCATATATTTT